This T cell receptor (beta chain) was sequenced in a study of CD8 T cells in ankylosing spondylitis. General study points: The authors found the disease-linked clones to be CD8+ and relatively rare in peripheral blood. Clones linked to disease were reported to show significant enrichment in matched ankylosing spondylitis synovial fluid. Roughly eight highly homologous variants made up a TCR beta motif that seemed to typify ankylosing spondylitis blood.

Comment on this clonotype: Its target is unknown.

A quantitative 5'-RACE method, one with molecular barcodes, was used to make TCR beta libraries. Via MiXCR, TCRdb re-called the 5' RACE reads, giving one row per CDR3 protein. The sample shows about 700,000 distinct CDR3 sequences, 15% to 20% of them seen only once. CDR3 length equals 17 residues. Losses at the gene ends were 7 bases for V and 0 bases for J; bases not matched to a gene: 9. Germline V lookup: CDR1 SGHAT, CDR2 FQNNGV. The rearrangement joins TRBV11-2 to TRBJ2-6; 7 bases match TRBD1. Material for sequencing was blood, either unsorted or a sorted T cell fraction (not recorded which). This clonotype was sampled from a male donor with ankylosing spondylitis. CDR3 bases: TGTGCCAGCACCCCGGACAGGAAAGACTCTGGGGCCAACGTCCTGACTTTC. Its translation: CASTPDRKDSGANVLTF.